The clone carrying this TCR beta chain was seen a few times. Its antigen is as yet unknown. One end of the junction varies from germline; a read error may be responsible. This CDR3 is built from 12 residues. The sample is drawn from a study of human T cells and chemical hapten exposure. Study summary: TCR yield per sample varied, mainly due to pooled library volumes.

Whole-study findings and limits: TCRs above 1 in 1000 frequency stayed constant with DPC sensitization.

From whole blood left unfractionated, total RNA was extracted. Unique molecular identifiers were attached to individual cDNA molecules during library preparation. Using its own MiXCR run on the 5' RACE reads, TCRdb lists one record per CDR3 protein. The sample lists some 150,000 distinct CDR3 sequences; 3.5% to 5% were seen once. The receptor was derived from a female donor in good health. The chain is built from TRBV12-3 or TRBV12-4 and TRBJ1-4; D is unresolved. CDR3 sequence: CASSLTDAPPSF. Here the CDR3 DNA reads TGTGCCAGCAGTTTAACGGACGCCCCCCCAAGTTTT.